Listed here are 19 T cell receptor beta chains from one sample, sequenced in a study of cytomegalovirus exposure and HLA in healthy donors. The primer mix had 60 Vbeta and 13 Jbeta primers. TCRdb keeps only in-frame clones here, not all; method: immunoSEQ multiplex PCR. The sample includes tens of thousands of clones, 75% to 85% of them seen just once. Sequencing was performed on PBMCs. These receptor sequences come from a woman in her thirties in good health and CMV-seronegative.

The chain joins TRBV2 to TRBJ2-2, with D maybe TRBD2 (6 bases). In germline, CDR1 is SNHLY, CDR2 FYNNEI. V shed 8 bases and J shed 7 bases, with 14 bases lying between them. This CDR3 contains 13 residues. CDR3 sequence (DNA): TGTGCCAGCGGTCGGGAGACCGGCGGGGAGCTGTTTTTT. The encoded protein is CASGRETGGELFF.

The chain carries TRBV29-1 and TRBJ2-7; D is uncertain. Trimming stripped 4 bases from V and 2 bases from J, with 12 bases between. This CDR3 comprises 13 residues. Looked up from germline, CDR1 is SQVTM and CDR2 is ANQGSEA. The CDR3 DNA sequence: TGCAGCGTTGGGTCAGCTACAGCCTACGAGCAGTACTTC. Translation gives CSVGSATAYEQYF.

The CDR3 DNA is TGTGCCAGCAGCTTAGCGCGCACCGGGGAGCTGTTTTTT. Translating gives CASSLARTGELFF. This sequence joins TRBV11-3 and TRBJ2-2; D uncertain. Trimming took 1 base from V and 4 from J, leaving 4 bases between them. CDR3 length: 13 residues. The V gene's germline CDR1 is SGHNT and CDR2 YENEEA.

V is TRBV6-5 and J is TRBJ1-5; TRBD1 is a possible D gene (5 bases). CDR1 and CDR2 (germline): MNHEY, SVGAGI. The CDR3 runs 13 residues. The V gene lost 6 bases and the J gene lost 6 bases, with 12 bases spanning the gap. The CDR3 is CASRAGLPQPQHF. The CDR3 bases are TGTGCCAGCAGGGCAGGGTTACCTCAGCCCCAGCATTTT.

V usage is TRBV2 and J usage is TRBJ1-5; no clear D. The CDR3 covers 15 residues. Germline V lookup: CDR1 SNHLY, CDR2 FYNNEI. Trimming took off 0 bases at V and 4 bases at J, with 10 bases between the two ends. The CDR3 sequence: CASSEALPTNQPQHF. CDR3 DNA sequence: TGTGCCAGCAGTGAAGCGCTCCCAACTAATCAGCCCCAGCATTTT.

This clone was seen once. This chain joins TRBV2 and TRBJ1-5; a weak D match, TRBD1 (5 bases). This CDR3 is built from 12 residues. V was pared by 7 bases and J by 3 bases, with 7 bases between. Germline values: CDR1 SNHLY, CDR2 FYNNEI. DNA for the CDR3: TGTGCCAGCAAGGGGTCCAATCAGCCCCAGCATTTT. Amino acids: CASKGSNQPQHF. The entire variable domain, with the rest obtained from reference TRBV2 and TRBJ1-5, is as follows: EPEVTQTPSHQVTQMGQEVILRCVPISNHLYFYWYRQILGQKVEFLVSFYNNEISEKSEIFDDQFSVERPDGSNFTLKIRSTKLEDSAMYFCASKGSNQPQHFGDGTRLSIL.

The rearrangement uses TRBV18 and TRBJ2-7, with D possibly TRBD1 on 6 matching bases. The CDR3 contains 13 residues. V was cut by 5 bases and J by 4 bases, with 12 bases left in between. Germline CDR1 is KGHSH and CDR2 is LQKENI. The CDR3 loop is CASSSGQKYEQYF. The CDR3 DNA reads as TGTGCCAGCTCATCCGGACAGAAGTACGAGCAGTACTTC.

This rearrangement joins TRBV19 to TRBJ1-5; no clear D. The CDR3 spans 13 residues. The V gene lost 8 bases and the J gene lost 5 bases, with 13 bases spanning the gap. CDR1 is LNHDA, CDR2 SQIVND, per germline (reference sequence). CDR3 nucleotides: TGTGCCAGTCGGTTCGGGGTGGATCAGCCCCAGCATTTT. It encodes CASRFGVDQPQHF.

The V and J genes are TRBV10-3 and TRBJ2-5; the match to TRBD1 covers 10 bases. This CDR3 spans 14 amino acids. V trimming: 6 bases; J trimming: 5 bases; junction bases outside the gene matches: 6. Per the germline V gene, CDR1 is ENHRY and CDR2 is SYGVKD. CDR3 bases: TGTGCCATCAGCAGGACAGGGGGAATTGAGACCCAGTACTTC. Translating it yields CAISRTGGIETQYF.

The chain links TRBV29-1 to TRBJ1-1; TRBD1 aligns across 10 bases. Trimming took 5 bases from V and 4 from J; bases not matched to a gene: 4. This CDR3 contains 13 residues. The germline V gene has CDR1 SQVTM and CDR2 ANQGSEA. CDR3 in DNA: TGCAGCGTTAGACAGGGGGCGACCACTGAAGCTTTCTTT. Translating it yields CSVRQGATTEAFF.

This clone was seen once. This chain joins TRBV2 and TRBJ2-1; the D is unclear. The CDR3 is made up of 15 amino acids. Germline-derived CDR1 and CDR2 are SNHLY and FYNNEI. Trimming took off 4 bases at V and 0 bases at J, with 10 bases between the two ends. CDR3 in amino acids: CASSGSASSYNEQFF. Written as DNA, the CDR3 is TGTGCCAGCAGTGGGTCGGCTAGCTCCTACAATGAGCAGTTCTTC.

This sequence joins TRBV9 and TRBJ2-5; 9 bases agree with TRBD2. Germline V gene data show CDR1 as SGDLS and CDR2 as YYNGEE. V lost 0 bases, J lost 5 bases, and 11 bases stayed unmatched. This CDR3 comprises 17 residues. CDR3 in amino acids: CASSVGVSGSGYETQYF. The CDR3, as DNA: TGTGCCAGCAGCGTAGGGGTTAGCGGGAGCGGTTACGAGACCCAGTACTTC.

CDR3 coding DNA: TGTGCCAGTTGGCTAGCGGGAGTCATAAGCAATGAGCAGTTCTTC. It codes for CASWLAGVISNEQFF. The chain employs TRBV19 and TRBJ2-1, with 10 bases identical to TRBD2. The CDR3 sequence is 15 residues long. Trimming removed 8 bases from V and 6 bases from J; junction bases left unmatched: 10. CDR1 is LNHDA, CDR2 SQIVND, per germline (reference sequence).

This clone was detected once. V and J are TRBV2 and TRBJ2-1, with TRBD2 matching 8 bases. J was trimmed by 13 bases and V by 5 bases; bases with no gene match: 10. The V gene's germline CDR1 is SNHLY and CDR2 FYNNEI. The CDR3 spans 13 residues. For the CDR3, the DNA is TGTGCCAGCAGTACCGGGACTAGTGGAGTTCAGTTCTTC. Translated: CASSTGTSGVQFF.

This chain links TRBV19 with TRBJ2-1; D call uncertain. Germline values: CDR1 LNHDA, CDR2 SQIVND (reference sequence). The ends were cut back, 3 bases at V and 3 bases at J, with 15 bases in the middle. The CDR3 sequence is 16 residues long. CDR3 in amino acids: CASSITSGGDYNEQFF. The CDR3 coding sequence is TGTGCCAGTAGTATCACCTCTGGCGGAGACTACAATGAGCAGTTCTTC.

The chain employs TRBV28 and TRBJ2-7, with TRBD2 identical over 10 bases. The germline CDR1 and CDR2 sequences are MDHEN and SYDVKM. V shed 5 bases, J shed 4 bases, and the junction held 11 bases outside the gene matches. This CDR3 spans 16 amino acids. The CDR3 sequence is CASSTIGLAVRYEQYF. The DNA of the CDR3 is TGTGCCAGCAGTACCATCGGACTAGCGGTACGGTACGAGCAGTACTTC.

This clone was seen once. The chain is built from TRBV5-4 and TRBJ2-2, with D maybe TRBD1 (6 bases). Germline V gene sequence: CDR1 SGHNT, CDR2 YYREEE (reference sequence). Trimming left V 0 bases short and J 3 bases short, with 9 bases between. There are 15 residues in the CDR3. CDR3 sequence (DNA): TGTGCCAGCAGCTTGGGACAGGTAGACACCGGGGAGCTGTTTTTT. Protein sequence: CASSLGQVDTGELFF.

The V gene is TRBV6-1, the J gene TRBJ1-2, with 12 bases identical to TRBD1. Germline lookup yields CDR1 MNHNS and CDR2 SASEGT. This CDR3 has 16 residues. The V and J ends lost 2 bases and 5 bases, in that order; junction bases with no gene match: 6. CDR3 in amino acids: CASSEPGTGGVYGYTF. The CDR3 DNA sequence: TGTGCCAGCAGTGAACCCGGGACAGGGGGCGTGTATGGCTACACCTTC.

The chain employs TRBV5-1 and TRBJ2-1, with 8 bases aligning to TRBD2. This CDR3 has 18 amino acids. V shed 1 base, J shed 8 bases, and the junction held 17 bases outside the gene matches. Germline CDR1 SGHRS, CDR2 YFSETQ. The CDR3 spells CASSLSFPGLAGSDEQFF. In DNA form, the CDR3 reads TGCGCCAGCAGCTTGTCCTTTCCAGGACTAGCAGGGAGCGATGAGCAGTTCTTC.